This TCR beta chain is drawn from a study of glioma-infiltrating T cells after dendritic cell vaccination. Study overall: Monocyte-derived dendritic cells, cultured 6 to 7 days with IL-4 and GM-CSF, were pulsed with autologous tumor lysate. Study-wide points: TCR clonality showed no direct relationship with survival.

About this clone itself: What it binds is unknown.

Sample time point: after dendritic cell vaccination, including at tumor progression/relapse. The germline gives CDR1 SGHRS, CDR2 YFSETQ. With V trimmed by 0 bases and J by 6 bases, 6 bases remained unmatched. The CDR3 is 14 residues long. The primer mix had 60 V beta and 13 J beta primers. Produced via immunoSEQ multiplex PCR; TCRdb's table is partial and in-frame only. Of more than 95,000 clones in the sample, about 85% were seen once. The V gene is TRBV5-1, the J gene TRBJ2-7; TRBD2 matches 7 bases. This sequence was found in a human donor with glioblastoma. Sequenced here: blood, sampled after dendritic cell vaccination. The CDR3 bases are TGCGCCAGCAGCTTGGCCTGGGGGGAGGGCGAGCAGTACTTC. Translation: CASSLAWGEGEQYF.